The rows below give T cell receptor beta chains drawn from one sample of a study of blood T cell repertoires in COVID-19. Method: immunoSEQ multiplex PCR; TCRdb's copy keeps in-frame clones and lacks some. The sample contains about 200,000 clones, around four fifths of which appear only once. What was sequenced was peripheral blood. These receptors were obtained from a man aged 60 to 75 with COVID-19, enrolled during active disease. Each CDR3 is given with its conserved first and last residue. The D gene is left open where the match is weak. Some rows have no size entry. The others give once, few or many, or a class for an expanded clone.

V	size	D	J	CDR3	DNA
TRBV19	once	NA	TRBJ2-1	CASSIAGRSYNEQFF	TGTGCCAGTAGTATAGCCGGGAGAAGCTACAATGAGCAGTTCTTC
TRBV6-6	once	TRBD2	TRBJ2-7	CAIRPGGSYEQYF	TGTGCCATCCGCCCGGGGGGGTCTTACGAGCAGTACTTC
TRBV24-1	NA	TRBD1	TRBJ2-2	CATSGQGAYTGELFF	TGTGCCACCAGCGGACAGGGGGCTTACACCGGGGAGCTGTTTTTT
TRBV27	NA	TRBD2	TRBJ2-7	CASRQGLAGGREQYF	TGTGCCAGCAGACAAGGACTAGCGGGAGGTAGGGAGCAGTACTTC
TRBV7-9	NA	NA	TRBJ1-3	CASSFEGNTIYF	TGTGCCAGCAGCTTCGAGGGAAACACCATATATTTT
TRBV6-5	NA	NA	TRBJ1-1	CASSYSVVLMNTEAFF	TGTGCCAGCAGTTACTCGGTAGTCCTCATGAACACTGAAGCTTTCTTT
TRBV18	few	NA	TRBJ2-3	CASSPTYAGPGIADTQYF	TGTGCCAGCTCACCAACATACGCGGGGCCGGGGATAGCAGATACGCAGTATTTT
TRBV5-1	NA	NA	TRBJ1-6	CASSLGDRPSLHF	TGCGCCAGCAGTCTGGGCGACAGACCGTCCCTCCACTTT
TRBV13	NA	TRBD1	TRBJ1-1	CASSLRDRGSEAFF	TGTGCCAGCAGCTTAAGGGACAGGGGGAGTGAAGCTTTCTTT
TRBV11-2	NA	TRBD1	TRBJ1-1	CASSLGQGATEAFF	TGTGCCAGCAGCTTGGGACAGGGGGCGACTGAAGCTTTCTTT
TRBV3-1/TRBV3-2	NA	NA	TRBJ1-3	CASSPRPNWSGNTIYF	TGTGCCAGCAGCCCGAGGCCGAATTGGAGTGGAAACACCATATATTTT
TRBV28	NA	TRBD1	TRBJ2-5	CASSPRGQGGETQYF	TGTGCCAGCAGTCCGCGGGGACAGGGAGGAGAGACCCAGTACTTC
TRBV4-2	once	TRBD1	TRBJ1-4	CASSTRQGPNEKLFF	TGTGCCAGCAGCACCCGACAGGGGCCTAATGAAAAACTGTTTTTT
TRBV6-2/TRBV6-3	NA	NA	TRBJ2-6	CASSAQDSGANVLTF	TGTGCCAGCAGTGCTCAGGACTCTGGGGCCAACGTCCTGACTTTC
TRBV5-1	NA	TRBD1	TRBJ1-4	CASSLEPPFRGLNEKLFF	TGCGCCAGCAGCTTGGAGCCCCCCTTTAGGGGGCTCAATGAAAAACTGTTTTTT
TRBV18	NA	TRBD1	TRBJ1-3	CASSRDRGFGNTIYF	TGTGCCAGCTCACGGGACAGGGGGTTCGGAAACACCATATATTTT
TRBV6-1	NA	NA	TRBJ2-7	CASSEGGRPRTYEQYF	TGTGCCAGCAGTGAAGGGGGGAGGCCAAGGACCTACGAGCAGTACTTC
TRBV10-3	NA	NA	TRBJ1-4	CAISERGVQLFF	TGTGCCATCAGTGAGCGAGGAGTTCAGCTGTTTTTT
TRBV7-2	NA	TRBD2	TRBJ2-7	CASSLESGASYEQYF	TGTGCCAGCAGCTTAGAAAGCGGGGCCTCCTACGAGCAGTACTTC